This T cell receptor beta chain is drawn from a study of blood T cell repertoires in COVID-19. Looking at the study overall: Italy, Spain and the United States were the sources of the convalescent and acute COVID-19 samples. PBMCs, B-cell-depleted T cells, or T cells were the source of the cDNA or gDNA that made up the material.

Trimming left V 0 bases short and J 1 base short, with 7 bases between. There are 14 residues in the CDR3. In germline, CDR1 is SGHKS, CDR2 YYEKEE (reference sequence). Per the original data handling: It was from reference gene primer amplification that nucleated cell counts were estimated. The data were produced by immunoSEQ multiplex PCR, yet TCRdb's version contains in-frame clones alone and is incomplete. V and J calls and clone size are those listed in that table; D and trimming were worked out from the DNA. The sample carries about 140,000 clones, around nine tenths recorded once. The source material was peripheral blood. V usage is TRBV5-5 and J usage is TRBJ1-1; D is unresolved. The receptor comes from an older woman with acute or convalescent COVID-19. In DNA form, the CDR3 reads TGTGCCAGCAGCTTGGGGCAGTCGAACACTGAAGCTTTCTTT. Its translation is CASSLGQSNTEAFF.